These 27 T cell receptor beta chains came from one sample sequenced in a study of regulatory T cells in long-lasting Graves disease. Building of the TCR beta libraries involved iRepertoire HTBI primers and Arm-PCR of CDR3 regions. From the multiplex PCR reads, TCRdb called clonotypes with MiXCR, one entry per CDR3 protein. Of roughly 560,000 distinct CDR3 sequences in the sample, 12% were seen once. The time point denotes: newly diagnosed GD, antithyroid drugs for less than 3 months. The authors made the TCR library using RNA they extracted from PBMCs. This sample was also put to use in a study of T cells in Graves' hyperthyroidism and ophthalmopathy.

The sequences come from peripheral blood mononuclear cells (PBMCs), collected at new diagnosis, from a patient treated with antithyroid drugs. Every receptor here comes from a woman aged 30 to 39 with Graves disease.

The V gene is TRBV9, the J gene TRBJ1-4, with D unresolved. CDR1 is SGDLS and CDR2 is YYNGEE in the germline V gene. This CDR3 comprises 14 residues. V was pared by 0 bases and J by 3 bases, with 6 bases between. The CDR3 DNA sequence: TGTGCCAGCAGCGTAGGGGCAGCTAATGAAAAACTGTTTTTT. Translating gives CASSVGAANEKLFF.

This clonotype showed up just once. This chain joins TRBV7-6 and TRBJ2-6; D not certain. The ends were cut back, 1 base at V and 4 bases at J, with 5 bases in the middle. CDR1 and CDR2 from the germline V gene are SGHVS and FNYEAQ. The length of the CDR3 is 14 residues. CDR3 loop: CASSLVYGANVLTF. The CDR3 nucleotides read TGTGCCAGCAGCTTAGTTTACGGGGCCAACGTCCTGACTTTC. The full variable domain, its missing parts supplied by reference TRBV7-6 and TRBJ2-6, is GAGVSQSPRYKVTKRGQDVALRCDPISGHVSLYWYRQALGQGPEFLTYFNYEAQQDKSGLPNDRFSAERPEGSISTLTIQRTEQRDSAMYRCASSLVYGANVLTFGAGSRLTVL.

The CDR3 coding sequence is TGCGCCAGCAGCCCCAGCGCTAGCGTTTCCTACAATGAGCAGTTCTTC. It specifies CASSPSASVSYNEQFF. The chain employs TRBV5-1 and TRBJ2-1; tentatively, D is TRBD2 (6 bases). Germline V gene lookup returns CDR1 SGHRS and CDR2 YFSETQ. V lost 4 bases to trimming and J lost 1 base, with 15 bases between them. This CDR3 spans 16 amino acids.

In DNA form, the CDR3 reads TGTGCCAGCAGCTTAACGGACAGGGTGATCACGGATACGCAGTATTTT. Translating gives CASSLTDRVITDTQYF. This chain links TRBV5-5 with TRBJ2-3; 8 bases are a match to TRBD1. From germline, CDR1 is SGHKS and CDR2 YYEKEE (reference sequence). The CDR3 contains 16 residues. Trimming at V came to 2 bases and at J to 6 bases, leaving 11 bases not matched to a gene.

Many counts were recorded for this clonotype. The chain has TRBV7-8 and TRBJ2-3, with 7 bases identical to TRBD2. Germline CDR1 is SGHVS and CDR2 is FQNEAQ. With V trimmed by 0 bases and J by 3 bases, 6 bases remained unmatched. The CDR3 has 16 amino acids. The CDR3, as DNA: TGTGCCAGCAGCTTAGCGTACGTGGGAGGGACAGATACGCAGTATTTT. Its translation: CASSLAYVGGTDTQYF.

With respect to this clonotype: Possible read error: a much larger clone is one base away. The CDR3 nucleotides are TGTGCCAGCAGTTACGGAGCGGGAGGGACCTACGAGCAGTACTTC. This codes for CASSYGAGGTYEQYF. The genes are TRBV10-3 and TRBJ2-7, with TRBD2 matching over 10 bases. Germline assignment: CDR1 ENHRY and CDR2 SYGVKD. The CDR3 has 15 residues.

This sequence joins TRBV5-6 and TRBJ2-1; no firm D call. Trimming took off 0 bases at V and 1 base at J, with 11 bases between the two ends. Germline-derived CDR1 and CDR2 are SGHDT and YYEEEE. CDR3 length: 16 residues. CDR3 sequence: CASSLDRLLSYNEQFF. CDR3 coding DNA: TGTGCCAGCAGCTTGGATCGACTGTTATCCTACAATGAGCAGTTCTTC.

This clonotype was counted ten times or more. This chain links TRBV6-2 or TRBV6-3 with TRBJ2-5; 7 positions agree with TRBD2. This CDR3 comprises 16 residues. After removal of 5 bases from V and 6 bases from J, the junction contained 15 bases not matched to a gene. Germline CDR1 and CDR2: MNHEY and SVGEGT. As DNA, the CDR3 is TGTGCCAGCAGTGAAGGACCAGCGGGAAAGATAAAGACCCAGTACTTC. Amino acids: CASSEGPAGKIKTQYF.

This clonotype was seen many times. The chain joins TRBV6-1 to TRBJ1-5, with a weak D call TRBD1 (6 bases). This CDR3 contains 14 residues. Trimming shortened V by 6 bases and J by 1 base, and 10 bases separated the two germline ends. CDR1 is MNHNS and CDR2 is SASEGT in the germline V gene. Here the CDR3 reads CASRATGSNQPQHF. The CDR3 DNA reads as TGTGCCAGCAGAGCCACAGGGAGCAATCAGCCCCAGCATTTT.

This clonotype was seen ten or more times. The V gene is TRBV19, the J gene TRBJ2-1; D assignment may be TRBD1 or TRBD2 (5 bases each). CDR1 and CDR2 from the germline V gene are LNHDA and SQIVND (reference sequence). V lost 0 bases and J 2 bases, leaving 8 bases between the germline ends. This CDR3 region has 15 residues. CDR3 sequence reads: CASSIEGTTYNEQFF. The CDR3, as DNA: TGTGCCAGTAGTATAGAAGGGACCACCTACAATGAGCAGTTCTTC.

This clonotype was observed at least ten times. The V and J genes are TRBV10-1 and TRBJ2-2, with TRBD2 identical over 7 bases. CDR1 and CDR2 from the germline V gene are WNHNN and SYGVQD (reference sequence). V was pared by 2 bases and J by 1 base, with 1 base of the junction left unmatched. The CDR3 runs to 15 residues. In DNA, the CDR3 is TGCGCCAGCAGTGAGGGGGGGGGGAACACCGGGGAGCTGTTTTTT. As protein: CASSEGGGNTGELFF.

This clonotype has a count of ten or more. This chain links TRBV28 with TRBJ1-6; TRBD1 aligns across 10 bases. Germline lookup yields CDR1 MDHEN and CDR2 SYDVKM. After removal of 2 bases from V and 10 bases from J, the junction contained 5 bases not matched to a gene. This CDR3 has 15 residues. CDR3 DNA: TGTGCCAGCAGTTTACCCCGACAGGGGGCATCACCCCTCCACTTT. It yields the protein CASSLPRQGASPLHF.

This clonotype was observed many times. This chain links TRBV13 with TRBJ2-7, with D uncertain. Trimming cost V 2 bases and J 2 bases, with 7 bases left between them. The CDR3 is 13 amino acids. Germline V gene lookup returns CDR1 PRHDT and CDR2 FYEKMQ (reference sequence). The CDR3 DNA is TGTGCCAGCAGCTTACACGCCACCTACGAGCAGTACTTC. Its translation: CASSLHATYEQYF.

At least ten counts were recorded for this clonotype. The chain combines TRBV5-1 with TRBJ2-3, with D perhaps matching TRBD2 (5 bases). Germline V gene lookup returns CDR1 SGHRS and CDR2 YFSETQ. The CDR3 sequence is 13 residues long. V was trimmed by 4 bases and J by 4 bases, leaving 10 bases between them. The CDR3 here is CASSEPGSDTQYF. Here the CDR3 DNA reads TGCGCCAGCAGCGAGCCGGGATCAGATACGCAGTATTTT.

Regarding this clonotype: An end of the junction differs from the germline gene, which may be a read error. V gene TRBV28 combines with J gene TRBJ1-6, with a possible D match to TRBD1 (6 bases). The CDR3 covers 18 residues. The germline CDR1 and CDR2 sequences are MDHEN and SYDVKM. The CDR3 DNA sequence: TGTGCCAGCAGTACCCTACAGGGATCCCCCTCCTATAATTCACCCCTCCGCTTT. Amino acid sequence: CASSTLQGSPSYNSPLRF.

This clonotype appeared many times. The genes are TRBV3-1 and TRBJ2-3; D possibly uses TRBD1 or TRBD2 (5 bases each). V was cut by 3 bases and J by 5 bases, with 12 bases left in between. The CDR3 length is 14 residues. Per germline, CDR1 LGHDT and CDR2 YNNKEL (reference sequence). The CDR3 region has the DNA TGTGCCAGCAGCCACACTATTGGGGGAGATACGCAGTATTTT. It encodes CASSHTIGGDTQYF.

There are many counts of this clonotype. DNA of the CDR3: TGTGCCAGCGCTTCCTCTTACGGGGGACAGGGCGCATCTTTCTTT. It specifies CASASSYGGQGASFF. This chain uses TRBV2 with TRBJ1-1; 9 nucleotides agree with TRBD1. Germline loops: CDR1 SNHLY, CDR2 FYNNEI. The V gene end was trimmed by 8 bases and the J gene end by 12 bases; junction bases not matched to a gene: 19. The length of the CDR3 is 15 residues.

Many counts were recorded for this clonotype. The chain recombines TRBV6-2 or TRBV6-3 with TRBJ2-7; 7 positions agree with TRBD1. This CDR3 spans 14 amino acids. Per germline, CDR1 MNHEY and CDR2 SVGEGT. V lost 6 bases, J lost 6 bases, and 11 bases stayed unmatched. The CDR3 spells CASSGTALGREQYF. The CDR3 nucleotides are TGTGCCAGCAGCGGGACAGCTCTCGGTCGCGAGCAGTACTTC.

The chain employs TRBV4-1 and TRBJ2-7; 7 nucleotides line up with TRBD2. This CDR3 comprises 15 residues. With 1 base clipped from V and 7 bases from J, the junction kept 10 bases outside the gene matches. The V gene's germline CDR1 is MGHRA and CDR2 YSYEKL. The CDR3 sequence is CASSQGNAGAWEQYF. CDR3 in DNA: TGCGCCAGCAGCCAAGGTAACGCGGGAGCCTGGGAGCAGTACTTC.

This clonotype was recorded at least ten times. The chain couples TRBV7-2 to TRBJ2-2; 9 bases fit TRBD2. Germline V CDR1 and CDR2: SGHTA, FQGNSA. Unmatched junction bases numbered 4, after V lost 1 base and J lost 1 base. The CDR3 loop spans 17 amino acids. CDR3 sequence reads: CASSLDEREVNTGELFF. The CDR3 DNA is TGTGCCAGCAGCTTAGATGAGCGGGAGGTGAACACCGGGGAGCTGTTTTTT.

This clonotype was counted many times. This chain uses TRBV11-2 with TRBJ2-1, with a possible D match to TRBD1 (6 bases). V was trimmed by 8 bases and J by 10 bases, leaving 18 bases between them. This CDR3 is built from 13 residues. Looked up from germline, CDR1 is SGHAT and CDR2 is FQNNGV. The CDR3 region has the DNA TGTGCCAGCGGCCGCAGGGGTATCGGGGAGCAGTTCTTC. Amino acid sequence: CASGRRGIGEQFF.

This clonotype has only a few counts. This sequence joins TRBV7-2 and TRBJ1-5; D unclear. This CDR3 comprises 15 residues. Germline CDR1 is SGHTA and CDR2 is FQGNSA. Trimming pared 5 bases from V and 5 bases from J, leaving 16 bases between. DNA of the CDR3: TGTGCCAGCAGCCCTGGACCGGGAGGACATCAGCCCCAGCATTTT. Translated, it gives CASSPGPGGHQPQHF.

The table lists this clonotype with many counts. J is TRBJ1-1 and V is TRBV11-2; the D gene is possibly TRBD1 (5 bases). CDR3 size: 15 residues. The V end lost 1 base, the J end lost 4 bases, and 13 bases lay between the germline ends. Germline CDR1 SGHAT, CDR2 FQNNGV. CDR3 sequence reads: CASSLVRGLVTEAFF. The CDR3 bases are TGTGCCAGCAGCTTAGTGAGGGGATTGGTCACTGAAGCTTTCTTT.

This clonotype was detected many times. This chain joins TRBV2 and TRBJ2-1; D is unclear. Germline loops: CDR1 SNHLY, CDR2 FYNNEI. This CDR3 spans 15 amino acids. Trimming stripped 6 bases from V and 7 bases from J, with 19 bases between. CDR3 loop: CASRGLKIRGNEQFF. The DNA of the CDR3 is TGTGCCAGCAGGGGGTTGAAAATTCGAGGAAATGAGCAGTTCTTC.

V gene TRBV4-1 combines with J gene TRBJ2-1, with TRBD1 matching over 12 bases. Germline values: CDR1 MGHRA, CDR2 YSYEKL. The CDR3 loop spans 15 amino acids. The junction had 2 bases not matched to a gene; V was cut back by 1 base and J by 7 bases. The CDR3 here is CASSQGDRGLNEQFF. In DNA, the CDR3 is TGCGCCAGCAGCCAAGGGGACAGGGGGCTTAATGAGCAGTTCTTC.

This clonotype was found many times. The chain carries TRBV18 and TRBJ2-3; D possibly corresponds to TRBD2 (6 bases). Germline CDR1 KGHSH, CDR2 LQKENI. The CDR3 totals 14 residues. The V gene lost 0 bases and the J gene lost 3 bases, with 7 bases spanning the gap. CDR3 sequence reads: CASSPPTRTDTQYF. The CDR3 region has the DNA TGTGCCAGCTCACCACCGACTAGAACAGATACGCAGTATTTT.

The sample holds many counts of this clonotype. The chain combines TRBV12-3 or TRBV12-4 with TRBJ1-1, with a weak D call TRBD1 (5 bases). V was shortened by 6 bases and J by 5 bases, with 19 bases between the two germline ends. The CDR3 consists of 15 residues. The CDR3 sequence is CASSDPGRGETEAFF. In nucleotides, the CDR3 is TGTGCCAGCAGCGATCCAGGGCGGGGAGAGACTGAAGCTTTCTTT.